The rows below give T cell receptor beta chains drawn from one sample of a study of beta chain features in type 1 diabetes. This table comes from immunoSEQ multiplex PCR, and its TCRdb copy is limited to in-frame clones, with some not included. Among hundreds of thousands of clones listed, under 15% were seen once. The specimen was naive CD4+ T cells from blood. The receptors shown here come from a man between 18 and 35 years old with type 1 diabetes. Both conserved end residues are part of each CDR3. D genes are given only for firm matches. Some rows mark clone size as missing; the rest say once, few, many or name a class of expanded clone.

v_call: TRBV14; j_call: TRBJ1-1; d_call: -; clone_size: few; cdr3_aa: CASSQEGGTEAFF; cdr3_nt: TGTGCCAGCAGCCAGGAGGGGGGTACTGAAGCTTTCTTT
v_call: TRBV10-3; j_call: TRBJ1-5; d_call: -; clone_size: -; cdr3_aa: CASTEGDRQPQHF; cdr3_nt: TGTGCCAGTACGGAGGGAGATCGTCAGCCCCAGCATTTT
v_call: TRBV11-1; j_call: TRBJ1-2; d_call: -; clone_size: -; cdr3_aa: CASSRQHNYGYTF; cdr3_nt: TGTGCCAGCAGCCGACAGCATAACTATGGCTACACCTTC
v_call: TRBV4-1; j_call: TRBJ2-5; d_call: TRBD2; clone_size: -; cdr3_aa: CASSHTGTTQETQYF; cdr3_nt: TGCGCCAGCAGCCATACCGGGACTACTCAAGAGACCCAGTACTTC
v_call: TRBV9; j_call: TRBJ1-1; d_call: -; clone_size: -; cdr3_aa: CASRPGLWDTEAFF; cdr3_nt: TGTGCCAGCAGGCCGGGACTTTGGGACACTGAAGCTTTCTTT
v_call: TRBV30; j_call: TRBJ1-6; d_call: -; clone_size: few; cdr3_aa: CAWRAGDRNSPLHF; cdr3_nt: TGTGCCTGGAGGGCAGGGGATAGAAATTCACCCCTCCACTTT
v_call: TRBV6-1; j_call: TRBJ2-5; d_call: -; clone_size: -; cdr3_aa: CASSEGQMYQETQYF; cdr3_nt: TGTGCCAGCAGTGAAGGACAGATGTACCAAGAGACCCAGTACTTC
v_call: TRBV7-9; j_call: TRBJ1-1; d_call: -; clone_size: -; cdr3_aa: CASSHGGTNTEAFF; cdr3_nt: TGTGCCAGCAGCCACGGGGGGACGAACACTGAAGCTTTCTTT
v_call: TRBV25-1; j_call: TRBJ1-1; d_call: TRBD1; clone_size: -; cdr3_aa: CASRDRGRTEAFF; cdr3_nt: TGTGCCAGCCGGGACAGGGGTAGGACTGAAGCTTTCTTT
v_call: TRBV5-1; j_call: TRBJ2-1; d_call: -; clone_size: few; cdr3_aa: CASSLVGATSYNEQFF; cdr3_nt: TGCGCCAGCAGCTTGGTGGGGGCAACGTCCTACAATGAGCAGTTCTTC
v_call: TRBV28; j_call: TRBJ2-7; d_call: TRBD2; clone_size: -; cdr3_aa: CASSAGGQTYEQYF; cdr3_nt: TGTGCCAGCAGCGCGGGGGGCCAGACCTACGAGCAGTACTTC
v_call: TRBV7-2; j_call: TRBJ1-1; d_call: -; clone_size: few; cdr3_aa: CASSFLDSYTEAFF; cdr3_nt: TGTGCCAGCAGCTTTCTAGACAGTTACACTGAAGCTTTCTTT
v_call: TRBV29-1; j_call: TRBJ2-7; d_call: -; clone_size: -; cdr3_aa: CSVGFQGGTYEQYF; cdr3_nt: TGCAGCGTTGGGTTCCAGGGTGGAACCTACGAGCAGTACTTC
v_call: TRBV4-1; j_call: TRBJ1-1; d_call: TRBD1; clone_size: -; cdr3_aa: CASSPTGGGGTEAFF; cdr3_nt: TGCGCCAGCAGCCCCACAGGGGGCGGTGGCACTGAAGCTTTCTTT
v_call: TRBV30; j_call: TRBJ2-5; d_call: TRBD1; clone_size: few; cdr3_aa: CAWSTGGLKTQYF; cdr3_nt: TGTGCCTGGAGCACAGGGGGTTTGAAGACCCAGTACTTC
v_call: TRBV7-9; j_call: TRBJ1-4; d_call: TRBD1; clone_size: few; cdr3_aa: CASSLAGGNEKLFF; cdr3_nt: TGTGCCAGCAGCTTGGCAGGGGGCAATGAAAAACTGTTTTTT
v_call: TRBV19; j_call: TRBJ1-5; d_call: -; clone_size: -; cdr3_aa: CASSKADNQPQHF; cdr3_nt: TGTGCCAGTAGTAAGGCTGACAATCAGCCCCAGCATTTT
v_call: TRBV9; j_call: TRBJ1-2; d_call: -; clone_size: -; cdr3_aa: CASSSDAAPYGYTF; cdr3_nt: TGTGCCAGCAGCTCGGACGCAGCCCCCTATGGCTACACCTTC
v_call: TRBV30; j_call: TRBJ1-4; d_call: -; clone_size: few; cdr3_aa: CAWSVMGEKLFF; cdr3_nt: TGTGCCTGGAGTGTAATGGGTGAAAAACTGTTTTTT
v_call: TRBV6-1; j_call: TRBJ2-7; d_call: -; clone_size: -; cdr3_aa: CASTLMGGQGHEQYF; cdr3_nt: TGTGCCAGCACCCTTATGGGTGGTCAGGGCCACGAGCAGTACTTC
v_call: TRBV10-3; j_call: TRBJ2-3; d_call: TRBD1; clone_size: few; cdr3_aa: CAADRGGTDTQYF; cdr3_nt: TGTGCCGCCGACAGGGGGGGAACAGATACGCAGTATTTT
v_call: TRBV27; j_call: TRBJ1-5; d_call: -; clone_size: -; cdr3_aa: CASSWREDQPQHF; cdr3_nt: TGTGCCAGCAGTTGGCGGGAGGATCAGCCCCAGCATTTT
v_call: TRBV5-8; j_call: TRBJ2-7; d_call: -; clone_size: few; cdr3_aa: CASSLPENPSYEQYF; cdr3_nt: TGTGCCAGCAGCTTGCCAGAAAACCCTTCCTACGAGCAGTACTTC
v_call: TRBV5-1; j_call: TRBJ2-7; d_call: -; clone_size: few; cdr3_aa: CASSLFGEAYEQYF; cdr3_nt: TGCGCCAGCAGCTTGTTTGGGGAGGCCTACGAGCAGTACTTC
v_call: TRBV6-5; j_call: TRBJ2-1; d_call: TRBD1; clone_size: -; cdr3_aa: CASYGQGAAYNEQFF; cdr3_nt: TGTGCCAGCTACGGACAGGGGGCCGCCTACAATGAGCAGTTCTTC
v_call: TRBV19; j_call: TRBJ2-5; d_call: -; clone_size: -; cdr3_aa: CASSIKVGQETQYF; cdr3_nt: TGTGCCAGTAGTATCAAGGTGGGGCAAGAGACCCAGTACTTC
v_call: TRBV30; j_call: TRBJ2-7; d_call: -; clone_size: -; cdr3_aa: CAWAGVTYEQYF; cdr3_nt: TGTGCCTGGGCAGGGGTTACCTACGAGCAGTACTTC
v_call: TRBV15; j_call: TRBJ2-1; d_call: TRBD1; clone_size: few; cdr3_aa: CATSLTGGTYNEQFF; cdr3_nt: TGTGCCACCAGCTTAACAGGGGGGACGTACAATGAGCAGTTCTTC
v_call: TRBV12-5; j_call: TRBJ1-2; d_call: TRBD1; clone_size: few; cdr3_aa: CASGARTGQGYTF; cdr3_nt: TGTGCTAGTGGTGCGAGGACAGGGCAAGGCTACACCTTC
v_call: TRBV7-7; j_call: TRBJ2-1; d_call: -; clone_size: few; cdr3_aa: CASSLDSNNEQFF; cdr3_nt: TGTGCCAGCAGCTTAGACAGTAACAATGAGCAGTTCTTC
v_call: TRBV19; j_call: TRBJ2-7; d_call: -; clone_size: -; cdr3_aa: CASSRTAETYEQYF; cdr3_nt: TGTGCCAGTAGTAGAACGGCGGAGACCTACGAGCAGTACTTC
v_call: TRBV29-1; j_call: TRBJ2-1; d_call: -; clone_size: few; cdr3_aa: CSVKTSSYNEQFF; cdr3_nt: TGCAGCGTTAAGACGAGCTCCTACAATGAGCAGTTCTTC
v_call: TRBV29-1; j_call: TRBJ2-6; d_call: -; clone_size: once; cdr3_aa: CSVGPGRTGANVLTF; cdr3_nt: TGCAGCGTAGGGCCGGGCCGCACTGGGGCCAACGTCCTGACTTTC
v_call: TRBV28; j_call: TRBJ2-1; d_call: TRBD1; clone_size: few; cdr3_aa: CASSRDRDEQFF; cdr3_nt: TGTGCCAGCAGTCGAGACAGGGACGAGCAGTTCTTC
v_call: TRBV5-1; j_call: TRBJ2-7; d_call: TRBD2; clone_size: -; cdr3_aa: CASSEGGKNSYEQYF; cdr3_nt: TGCGCCAGCAGCGAGGGAGGGAAAAACTCCTACGAGCAGTACTTC
v_call: TRBV5-1; j_call: TRBJ2-5; d_call: -; clone_size: few; cdr3_aa: CASSLDNQETQYF; cdr3_nt: TGCGCCAGCAGCTTGGATAACCAGGAGACCCAGTACTTC
v_call: TRBV4-1; j_call: TRBJ2-1; d_call: -; clone_size: -; cdr3_aa: CASSQGAVTYNEQFF; cdr3_nt: TGCGCCAGCAGCCAAGGAGCGGTTACCTACAATGAGCAGTTCTTC
v_call: TRBV5-1; j_call: TRBJ2-5; d_call: TRBD2; clone_size: -; cdr3_aa: CASSFGLAGAQETQYF; cdr3_nt: TGCGCCAGCAGCTTCGGGCTAGCGGGGGCTCAAGAGACCCAGTACTTC
v_call: TRBV27; j_call: TRBJ1-4; d_call: -; clone_size: few; cdr3_aa: CASSRGDVSNEKLFF; cdr3_nt: TGTGCCAGCAGTCGAGGGGACGTCTCTAATGAAAAACTGTTTTTT
v_call: TRBV7-2; j_call: TRBJ1-1; d_call: -; clone_size: few; cdr3_aa: CASSLGMNTEAFF; cdr3_nt: TGTGCCAGCAGCTTAGGGATGAACACTGAAGCTTTCTTT
v_call: TRBV6-5; j_call: TRBJ2-3; d_call: TRBD2; clone_size: few; cdr3_aa: CASNRLAGLTDTQYF; cdr3_nt: TGTGCCAGCAATCGACTAGCGGGCCTCACAGATACGCAGTATTTT
v_call: TRBV6-6; j_call: TRBJ1-2; d_call: TRBD1; clone_size: few; cdr3_aa: CASGQGADYGYTF; cdr3_nt: TGTGCCAGCGGACAGGGGGCAGACTATGGCTACACCTTC
v_call: TRBV9; j_call: TRBJ1-5; d_call: -; clone_size: -; cdr3_aa: CASSLGTPAQGPQHF; cdr3_nt: TGTGCCAGCAGCCTTGGGACACCCGCCCAGGGACCCCAGCATTTT
v_call: TRBV2; j_call: TRBJ2-3; d_call: -; clone_size: few; cdr3_aa: CASSGRIRTDTQYF; cdr3_nt: TGTGCCAGCAGTGGGCGTATCCGCACAGATACGCAGTATTTT
v_call: TRBV19; j_call: TRBJ1-2; d_call: -; clone_size: -; cdr3_aa: CASSISRGYTF; cdr3_nt: TGTGCCAGTAGTATTTCCCGAGGCTACACCTTC
v_call: TRBV30; j_call: TRBJ1-5; d_call: TRBD1; clone_size: -; cdr3_aa: CAWSRTGALNQPQHF; cdr3_nt: TGTGCCTGGAGCCGTACAGGGGCCCTCAATCAGCCCCAGCATTTT
v_call: TRBV19; j_call: TRBJ1-5; d_call: -; clone_size: few; cdr3_aa: CASSPGPGGNQPQHF; cdr3_nt: TGTGCCAGTAGTCCCGGACCGGGGGGCAATCAGCCCCAGCATTTT
v_call: TRBV2; j_call: TRBJ2-2; d_call: -; clone_size: few; cdr3_aa: CASSDRVNTGELFF; cdr3_nt: TGTGCCAGCAGTGACAGGGTGAACACCGGGGAGCTGTTTTTT
v_call: TRBV5-1; j_call: TRBJ2-1; d_call: -; clone_size: few; cdr3_aa: CASSPRTMDEQFF; cdr3_nt: TGCGCCAGCAGCCCCCGGACAATGGATGAGCAGTTCTTC
v_call: TRBV28; j_call: TRBJ1-5; d_call: TRBD1; clone_size: few; cdr3_aa: CASTGGTQPQHF; cdr3_nt: TGTGCCAGCACAGGGGGCACTCAGCCCCAGCATTTT
v_call: TRBV29-1; j_call: TRBJ1-2; d_call: -; clone_size: -; cdr3_aa: CSVEGTANYGYTF; cdr3_nt: TGCAGCGTTGAAGGAACAGCAAACTATGGCTACACCTTC
v_call: TRBV7-9; j_call: TRBJ2-1; d_call: TRBD2; clone_size: -; cdr3_aa: CASTIDGGVYNEQFF; cdr3_nt: TGTGCCAGCACCATAGATGGGGGGGTCTACAATGAGCAGTTCTTC
v_call: TRBV2; j_call: TRBJ1-4; d_call: TRBD1; clone_size: few; cdr3_aa: CASSVQGSNEKLFF; cdr3_nt: TGTGCCAGCAGCGTACAGGGGTCAAATGAAAAACTGTTTTTT